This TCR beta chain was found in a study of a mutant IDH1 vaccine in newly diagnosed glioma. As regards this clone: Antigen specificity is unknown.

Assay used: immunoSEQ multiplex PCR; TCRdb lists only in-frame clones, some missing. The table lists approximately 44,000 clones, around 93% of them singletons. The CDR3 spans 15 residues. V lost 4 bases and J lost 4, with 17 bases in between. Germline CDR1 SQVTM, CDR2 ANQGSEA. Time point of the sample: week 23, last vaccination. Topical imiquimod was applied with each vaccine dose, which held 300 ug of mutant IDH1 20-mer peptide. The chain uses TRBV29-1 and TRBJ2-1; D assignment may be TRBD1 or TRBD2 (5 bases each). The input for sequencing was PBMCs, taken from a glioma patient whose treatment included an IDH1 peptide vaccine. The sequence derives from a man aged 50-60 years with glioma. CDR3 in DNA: TGCAGCGTTGCCCCCCGTGGGGGTAATTACAATGAGCAGTTCTTC. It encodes CSVAPRGGNYNEQFF.